A selection of T cell receptor beta chains follows, all from one sample in a study of blood T cell repertoires in COVID-19. TCRdb's copy holds only in-frame clones and misses some; the assay was immunoSEQ multiplex PCR. Of 160,000 or so clones listed, less than 90% were seen once; the top ten hold less than 1.5%. Material: PBMCs or T cells enriched from blood (not recorded which). The receptor source for this set is a human donor with acute COVID-19. The donor label of this sample is uncertain. The CDR3 runs from the conserved cysteine through the conserved F or W. Fields, in order: clone size, D gene, J gene, V gene, CDR3 DNA, CDR3 protein. D genes are given only for firm matches. Size tells how often a clone was seen (once, few, many) or the class of an expanded clone, and some rows leave it out.

>few|TRBD2|TRBJ2-7|TRBV28
TGTGCCAGCAGTTCCGGGACTAGTGAATACGAGCAGTACTTC
CASSSGTSEYEQYF
>.|.|TRBJ2-7|TRBV27
TGTGCCAGCAGTTTCGTTAGGGAGACAGGCGTCGAGCAGTACTTC
CASSFVRETGVEQYF
>once|.|TRBJ1-1|TRBV5-1
TGCGCCAGCAGCTTGGCTCCGGGCACTGAAGCTTTCTTT
CASSLAPGTEAFF
>.|TRBD2|TRBJ2-1|TRBV13
TGTGCCAGCAGCCCCAGCGGGGCCTATGCCAATGAGCAGTTCTTC
CASSPSGAYANEQFF
>.|.|TRBJ1-2|TRBV3-1/TRBV3-2
TGTGCCAGCAGCCAGACAGTTTGTACTAACTATGGCTACACCTTC
CASSQTVCTNYGYTF
>.|.|TRBJ2-1|TRBV7-9
TGTGCCAGCGGTACTAATGAGCAGTTCTTC
CASGTNEQFF
>.|.|TRBJ2-7|TRBV5-1
TGCGCCAGCAGCTTAGTGGCTAGCGACTTATCTTACGAGCAGTACTTC
CASSLVASDLSYEQYF
>.|.|TRBJ1-2|TRBV2
TGTGCCAGCAGGCCGGGGAGGGGGGCCAACTATGGCTACACCTTC
CASRPGRGANYGYTF
>.|TRBD1|TRBJ2-5|TRBV5-8
TGTGCCAGCAACAGGGGGCGGCAAGAGACCCAGTACTTC
CASNRGRQETQYF
>.|.|TRBJ2-1|TRBV6-2/TRBV6-3
TGTGCCAGCAGTTCGGACAGCTACAATGAGCAGTTCTTC
CASSSDSYNEQFF
>.|TRBD2|TRBJ2-5|TRBV30
TGTGCCTGGAGTGTACCGAGCGGGGGGCCCCGGATCAAAGAGACCCAGTACTTC
CAWSVPSGGPRIKETQYF
>.|TRBD1|TRBJ2-2|TRBV5-1
TGCGCCAGCAGCCGCGGACAGGGGGTGGTCACCGGGGAGCTGTTTTTT
CASSRGQGVVTGELFF
>.|TRBD2|TRBJ2-3|TRBV9
TGTGCCAGCAGCGTAGAGGGGTCTAGCGGGGGGAGCACAGATACGCAGTATTTT
CASSVEGSSGGSTDTQYF
>.|.|TRBJ2-7|TRBV3-1/TRBV3-2
TGTGCCAGCAGCCAAGAGGCTAGGACAGACCTTTACCACGAGCAGTACTTC
CASSQEARTDLYHEQYF
>.|TRBD1|TRBJ2-5|TRBV18
TGTGCCAGCTCACCTGGACAGGGACAAGAGACCCAGTACTTC
CASSPGQGQETQYF
>once|TRBD2|TRBJ2-5|TRBV5-1
TGCGCCAGCATAGCGGGGGTTCAGTACCAAGAGACCCAGTACTTC
CASIAGVQYQETQYF
>.|.|TRBJ2-7|TRBV25-1
TGTGCCAGCAGTGTAACATACGAGCAGTACTTC
CASSVTYEQYF
>few|.|TRBJ2-1|TRBV4-1
TGCGCCAGCCACCCCCCGGGGGCCTACAATGAGCAGTTCTTC
CASHPPGAYNEQFF
>.|TRBD1|TRBJ1-2|TRBV25-1
TGTGCCAGCAGTGAGCAGGGGGGTATCTATGGCTACACCTTC
CASSEQGGIYGYTF
>.|.|TRBJ1-2|TRBV25-1
TGTGCCAGCCAGAGTCAGGGGCGGCAAGGCTACACCTTC
CASQSQGRQGYTF
>once|TRBD2|TRBJ2-2|TRBV5-6
TGTGCCAGCAGCTTCGCTAGCGGGGCGGCCGGGGAGCTGTTTTTT
CASSFASGAAGELFF
>.|.|TRBJ2-3|TRBV11-2
TGTGCCAGCAGCTTAAACAGGGCCCACACAGATACGCAGTATTTT
CASSLNRAHTDTQYF
>.|.|TRBJ1-5|TRBV12-3/TRBV12-4
TGTGCCAGCACTCTCGGCGAGGGACAGCCCCAGCATTTT
CASTLGEGQPQHF